The 18 T cell receptor beta chains below were found in one sample sequenced in a study of cytomegalovirus exposure and HLA in healthy donors (dated by TCRdb to 2016 to 2017). Library construction relied on the immunoSEQ multiplex PCR assay. For the multiplex PCR, a mixture combining 60 forward primers for TCR Vbeta segments and 13 reverse primers for TCR Jbeta segments was used. Not all clones reach the TCRdb copy of this immuneACCESS table, which keeps in-frame sequences only. Checked studies attribute under half of the gap to unresolved V genes and leave the rest unexplained. This sample is represented by roughly 120,000 clones; 80% to 85% of them were singletons. Under 5% of the sample lies in the top ten. The sequencing input was PBMCs. These receptors all stem from a woman in her 30s in good health and CMV-seronegative.

The V gene is TRBV4-1, the J gene TRBJ2-7; TRBD2 aligns across 7 bases. The CDR3 has 17 amino acids. The germline gives CDR1 MGHRA, CDR2 YSYEKL. The ends lost 0 bases at V and 0 bases at J; junction bases unmatched: 8. The CDR3 loop reads CASSQDMGLTSSYEQYF. The CDR3, as DNA: TGCGCCAGCAGCCAAGATATGGGACTAACAAGCTCCTACGAGCAGTACTTC.

The CDR3 reads CASSLSGTGRTEAFF. CDR3 nucleotide sequence: TGTGCCAGTAGCCTCTCCGGGACAGGGCGGACTGAAGCTTTCTTT. This chain joins TRBV19 and TRBJ1-1; 9 nucleotides agree with TRBD1. The V segment lost 6 bases and the J segment 5 bases; nucleotides outside the gene matches: 10. Germline V lookup: CDR1 LNHDA, CDR2 SQIVND (reference sequence). This CDR3 has 15 residues.

This clone was counted between two and nine times. The chain joins TRBV29-1 to TRBJ2-2; the match to TRBD2 covers 8 bases. This CDR3 region has 15 residues. The V segment lost 2 bases and the J segment 4 bases; nucleotides outside the gene matches: 6. The V gene's germline CDR1 is SQVTM and CDR2 ANQGSEA. CDR3 sequence: CSVESAGDGTGELFF. The CDR3 DNA follows: TGCAGCGTTGAATCAGCGGGAGATGGCACCGGGGAGCTGTTTTTT.

The chain is built from TRBV5-1 and TRBJ2-1, with TRBD2 identical over 11 bases. There are 17 residues in the CDR3. In germline, CDR1 is SGHRS, CDR2 YFSETQ. V was clipped by 2 bases and J by 3 bases; unmatched bases: 7. The CDR3 bases are TGCGCCAGCAGCTTTGATAGCGGGAGGGCCCTCTACAATGAGCAGTTCTTC. This translates into CASSFDSGRALYNEQFF.

This chain's CDR3 is CASSLGQGNEQFF. As DNA, the CDR3 is TGCGCCAGCAGCTTGGGACAGGGGAATGAGCAGTTCTTC. The chain joins TRBV5-1 to TRBJ2-1; 8 bases are a match to TRBD1. Germline V gene lookup returns CDR1 SGHRS and CDR2 YFSETQ. This CDR3 region has 13 residues. Trimming cost V 0 bases and J 7 bases; bases outside gene matches: 0.

V is TRBV7-3 and J is TRBJ2-6; 7 bases fit TRBD1. There are 16 residues in the CDR3. CDR1 and CDR2 from the germline V gene are SGHTA and FQGTGA. After removal of 4 bases from V and 2 bases from J, the junction contained 5 bases not matched to a gene. CDR3 region: CASSSDRKAGANVLTF. DNA for the CDR3: TGTGCCAGCAGCTCGGACAGGAAGGCTGGGGCCAACGTCCTGACTTTC.

V and J are TRBV2 and TRBJ2-5; 11 nucleotides agree with TRBD2. Germline V CDR1 and CDR2: SNHLY, FYNNEI. V shed 9 bases and J 2 bases; nucleotides not matched to a gene: 8. The CDR3 runs to 15 residues. This CDR3 reads CASRMGLAVQETQYF. For the CDR3, the DNA is TGTGCCAGTAGGATGGGACTAGCGGTACAAGAGACCCAGTACTTC.

The chain has TRBV19 and TRBJ2-1, with 12 nucleotides matching TRBD2. The V gene's germline CDR1 is LNHDA and CDR2 SQIVND (reference sequence). This CDR3 has 17 amino acids. The ends lost 3 bases at V and 0 bases at J; junction bases unmatched: 3. CDR3 residues: CASSIGLAGSSYNEQFF. CDR3 DNA: TGTGCCAGTAGTATCGGACTAGCGGGGAGCTCCTACAATGAGCAGTTCTTC.

This clone has a handful of counts. The CDR3 DNA is TGTGCCACCAGCAGAGACGTAAAAGAGACCCAGTACTTC. Amino acid sequence: CATSRDVKETQYF. V gene TRBV15 combines with J gene TRBJ2-5; D is undetermined. Germline V CDR1 and CDR2: LNHNV, YYDKDF (reference sequence). The CDR3 has 13 residues. The V and J ends lost 0 bases and 3 bases respectively, with 5 bases between them.

This clone was counted once. This sequence joins TRBV27 and TRBJ2-1; D ambiguous. The CDR3 totals 13 residues. Per the germline V gene, CDR1 is MNHEY and CDR2 is SMNVEV (reference sequence). Trimming removed 8 bases from V and 3 bases from J, with 11 bases in between. As DNA, the CDR3 is TGTGCCAGCGGGCCAAACCTCTACAATGAGCAGTTCTTC. Residues: CASGPNLYNEQFF.

For the CDR3, the DNA is TGTGCCAGCAGCTACTTGCGGGAGGTCCCGCGGGGTAGGTACGAGCAGTACTTC. Residues: CASSYLREVPRGRYEQYF. The V call is TRBV28, the J call TRBJ2-7; 8 bases align to TRBD2. The germline V gene encodes CDR1 MDHEN and CDR2 SYDVKM. This CDR3 is built from 18 residues. The trim removed 6 bases at V and 4 bases at J, leaving 20 bases unmatched.

The chain links TRBV7-9 to TRBJ2-1; D is ambiguous. V was clipped by 2 bases and J by 6 bases, with 17 bases between them. The CDR3 extends over 16 amino acids. The germline V gene encodes CDR1 SEHNR and CDR2 FQNEAQ (reference sequence). CDR3 in amino acids: CASSLPPQLRVNEQFF. CDR3 DNA: TGTGCCAGCAGCTTACCGCCCCAGCTTCGGGTCAATGAGCAGTTCTTC.

The V and J genes are TRBV19 and TRBJ1-5, with 9 bases that match TRBD1. V was pared by 7 bases and J by 1 base, with 5 bases of the junction left unmatched. This CDR3 is built from 15 residues. From germline, CDR1 is LNHDA and CDR2 SQIVND (reference sequence). The CDR3 DNA is TGTGCCAGTACCAAAGACAGGGGGAGCAATCAGCCCCAGCATTTT. Translation: CASTKDRGSNQPQHF.

The J gene is TRBJ2-1, the V gene TRBV6-1, with no clear D. V was pared by 6 bases and J by 7 bases, with 7 bases between. Per germline, CDR1 MNHNS and CDR2 SASEGT. CDR3 length: 11 residues. This CDR3 reads CASSPQNEQFF. In DNA form, the CDR3 reads TGTGCCAGCAGCCCCCAGAATGAGCAGTTCTTC.

This sequence joins TRBV6-1 and TRBJ2-3; TRBD2 might be the D (6 bases). Germline V gives CDR1 MNHNS, CDR2 SASEGT. The V end lost 3 bases, the J end lost 2 bases, and 15 bases lay between the germline ends. CDR3 size: 16 residues. CDR3 sequence (DNA): TGTGCCAGCAGTGATCCGGGACGACTAGTCACAGATACGCAGTATTTT. Its protein product is CASSDPGRLVTDTQYF.

Comments on this clone: In the same sample, other DNA sequences code for this CDR3. For the CDR3, the DNA is TGTGCCAGCAGCTTAGGGGTAGCGGGAGGGCAAGAGACCCAGTACTTC. This translates into CASSLGVAGGQETQYF. This chain connects TRBV7-8 to TRBJ2-5; 11 nucleotides agree with TRBD2. The length of the CDR3 is 16 residues. The ends lost 1 base at V and 2 bases at J; junction bases unmatched: 3. The germline gives CDR1 SGHVS, CDR2 FQNEAQ.

This clone was picked up a small number of times. The junction departs from the called germline gene at one end, perhaps through a read error. The V call is TRBV20-1, the J call TRBJ2-1, with a weak D call TRBD1 (6 bases). Germline values: CDR1 DFQATT, CDR2 SNEGSKA (reference sequence). The CDR3 sequence is 11 residues long. The CDR3 nucleotides read TGCAGTGCCGAGGGGGACAAGGAGCAGTTCTTC. Its translation: CSAEGDKEQFF.

The chain's CDR3 is CASSGLDILKGETQYF. In DNA, the CDR3 is TGTGCCAGCAGCGGCCTCGATATCTTAAAGGGGGAGACCCAGTACTTC. J is TRBJ2-5 and V is TRBV7-9; tentative D call: TRBD1 (5 bases). Germline-derived CDR1 and CDR2 are SEHNR and FQNEAQ (reference sequence). The germline V and J ends were trimmed by 5 bases and 5 bases, with 21 bases remaining between them. This CDR3 is built from 16 residues.